The rows below give T cell receptor beta chains drawn from one sample of a study of blood T cells in healthy people across ages. TCRdb used MiXCR to reprocess the 5' RACE reads, holding one entry per CDR3 protein. The table records under 2 million distinct CDR3 sequences, 30% to 40% of them present only once. Material for sequencing was blood. These receptors came from a young woman in good health. Both conserved end residues are part of each CDR3. A D gene is named only where the DNA matches it firmly. A clone size is listed for some rows: how often the clone was seen (once, few, many), or a class if it is expanded.

clone size,D gene,V gene,J gene,CDR3 protein,CDR3 DNA
.,.,TRBV7-2,TRBJ1-1,CASSLNPWGDTEAFF,TGTGCCAGCAGCCTAAACCCGTGGGGGGATACTGAAGCTTTCTTT
.,.,TRBV9,TRBJ2-1,CASSVEVRRWNEQFF,TGTGCCAGCAGCGTAGAGGTCCGGCGATGGAATGAGCAGTTCTTC
few,.,TRBV2,TRBJ2-4,CASTYPRDGRNIQYF,TGTGCCAGCACCTACCCCAGGGACGGGAGAAACATTCAGTACTTC
few,TRBD1,TRBV20-1,TRBJ1-4,CTIPGQGEKLFF,TGCACAATACCCGGACAGGGGGAAAAACTGTTTTTT
many,.,TRBV7-2,TRBJ2-6,CASSSGRADLTSGANVLTF,TGTGCCAGCAGCTCTGGCCGGGCAGACCTAACCTCTGGGGCCAACGTCCTGACTTTC
.,.,TRBV29-1,TRBJ2-2,CSVETGNTGELFF,TGCAGCGTTGAGACGGGGAACACCGGGGAGCTGTTTTTT
.,.,TRBV29-1,TRBJ2-5,CSVEDRRRPGTQYF,TGCAGCGTTGAAGACAGGAGGCGGCCGGGGACCCAGTACTTC
few,TRBD1,TRBV9,TRBJ2-2,CASSVTGGGGELFF,TGTGCCAGCAGCGTTACAGGGGGAGGCGGGGAGCTGTTTTTT
few,.,TRBV5-4,TRBJ1-2,CASSPRQGTDYGYTF,TGTGCCAGCAGCCCGCGGCAGGGCACTGACTATGGCTACACCTTC
few,TRBD2,TRBV5-1,TRBJ2-1,CASWTSGRAPSNEQFF,TGCGCCAGTTGGACTAGCGGGAGGGCCCCTAGCAATGAGCAGTTCTTC
.,TRBD2,TRBV9,TRBJ2-1,CASSVAGLAVGAEQFF,TGTGCCAGCAGCGTAGCCGGGCTAGCGGTCGGGGCTGAGCAGTTCTTC
few,.,TRBV30,TRBJ2-1,CAKTAAGNEQFF,TGTGCCAAGACCGCGGCTGGCAATGAGCAGTTCTTC
few,.,TRBV5-6,TRBJ2-5,CASSIRLRLGEEETQYF,TGTGCCAGCAGCATCAGGCTCCGCCTAGGCGAAGAGGAGACCCAGTACTTC
few,.,TRBV20-1,TRBJ1-1,CSARAAHTEAFF,TGCAGTGCTAGAGCGGCGCACACTGAAGCTTTCTTT
few,.,TRBV12-3/TRBV12-4,TRBJ1-2,CASSFIGAEGHGYTF,TGTGCCAGCAGTTTCATCGGGGCGGAGGGTCATGGCTACACCTTC
.,TRBD2,TRBV6-5,TRBJ2-7,CASTTIASGNYEQYF,TGTGCCAGCACCACCATAGCTAGCGGTAACTACGAGCAGTACTTC
.,TRBD2,TRBV7-3,TRBJ2-1,CASSLIGREDRDEQFF,TGTGCCAGCAGCTTAATTGGGCGGGAGGATAGGGATGAGCAGTTCTTC
few,TRBD2,TRBV20-1,TRBJ2-1,CSAQTSGRYNEQFF,TGCAGTGCTCAGACTAGCGGGAGGTACAATGAGCAGTTCTTC
.,TRBD1,TRBV6-6,TRBJ2-1,CASSTHRGRTNNEQFF,TGTGCCAGCAGTACTCACAGGGGTCGTACAAACAATGAGCAGTTCTTC
.,.,TRBV30,TRBJ2-5,CAWSSTSQETQYF,TGTGCCTGGAGTTCGACCTCCCAAGAGACCCAGTACTTC
few,TRBD2,TRBV7-2,TRBJ2-3,CAGKFGGRLADTQYF,TGTGCCGGCAAATTTGGCGGGAGGTTGGCAGATACGCAGTATTTT
many,.,TRBV14,TRBJ2-1,CASSQGHRFVEQFF,TGTGCCAGCAGCCAAGGGCACAGGTTCGTTGAGCAGTTCTTC
many,.,TRBV5-1,TRBJ1-5,CASSLGDNQPQHF,TGTGCCAGCAGCTTAGGGGATAATCAGCCCCAGCATTTT
.,.,TRBV28,TRBJ2-1,CASRPSQVYNEQFF,TGTGCCAGCAGGCCCTCGCAGGTCTACAATGAGCAGTTCTTC
few,.,TRBV11-1,TRBJ2-7,CASSLGAGGGSEQYF,TGTGCCAGCAGCTTAGGAGCAGGGGGAGGTTCCGAGCAGTACTTC
.,.,TRBV6-5,TRBJ2-7,CASSYGMGGGLPHEQYF,TGTGCCAGCAGTTACGGGATGGGGGGCGGACTACCCCACGAGCAGTACTTC
few,.,TRBV3-1,TRBJ2-2,CASSQAGTDPTGELFF,TGTGCCAGCAGCCAAGCCGGGACGGACCCCACCGGGGAGCTGTTTTTT